These 4 T cell receptor beta chains originate from one sample sequenced in a study of blood T cells in healthy people across ages. Through a sample-barcoded 5' primer and a J-beta primer mix, a second PCR was run for about 7 to 12 cycles. TCRdb re-analysed the 5' RACE reads in MiXCR, keeping a single row per CDR3 protein. Here the sample spans 1.4 million to 1.5 million distinct CDR3 sequences, roughly 40% being singletons. Sequenced sample: blood. These receptors were taken from a woman aged 18-29 years in good health.

The gene calls are TRBV3-1 and TRBJ2-3; 8 bases are shared with TRBD2. Germline V gene lookup returns CDR1 LGHDT and CDR2 YNNKEL (reference sequence). V was pared by 5 bases and J by 7 bases, with 14 bases of the junction left unmatched. This CDR3 has 16 amino acids. The CDR3 DNA reads TGTGCCAGCAGCTCCCAAGAAGCGGGAGTCTATAATACGCAGTATTTT. It yields the protein CASSSQEAGVYNTQYF.

CDR3 sequence: CASSTRQGSPTEQYF. The CDR3 DNA reads as TGTGCCAGCAGCACCAGACAGGGTTCCCCTACCGAGCAGTACTTC. V and J are TRBV11-2 and TRBJ2-7; TRBD1 aligns across 7 bases. Germline V CDR1 and CDR2: SGHAT, FQNNGV. The CDR3 loop spans 15 amino acids. J gave up 6 bases and V 5 bases, and 13 bases lay outside the gene matches.

This rearrangement joins TRBV6-5 to TRBJ2-1, with TRBD2 identical over 7 bases. Germline V gene data show CDR1 as MNHEY and CDR2 as SVGAGI. The CDR3 totals 18 residues. The V segment lost 1 base and the J segment 1 base; nucleotides outside the gene matches: 10. The CDR3 region has the DNA TGTGCCAGCAGTTACTTCCTATCTAGCGGTCCATCCTACAATGAGCAGTTCTTC. This gives the protein CASSYFLSSGPSYNEQFF.

This clonotype showed up just a few times. The rearrangement links TRBV6-1 to TRBJ2-7; 9 bases fit TRBD2. Germline CDR1 reads MNHNS; CDR2 reads SASEGT. The ends lost 0 bases at V and 3 bases at J; junction bases unmatched: 3. There are 15 residues in the CDR3. Here the CDR3 DNA reads TGTGCCAGCAGTGAAGCAGCTAGCGGGAACTACGAGCAGTACTTC. Its protein product is CASSEAASGNYEQYF.